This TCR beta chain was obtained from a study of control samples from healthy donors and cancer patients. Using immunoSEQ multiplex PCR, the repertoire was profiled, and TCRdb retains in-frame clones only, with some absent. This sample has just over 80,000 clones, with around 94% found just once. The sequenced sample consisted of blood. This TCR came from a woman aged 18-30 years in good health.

The CDR3 DNA is TGTGCCAGCAGCGGGGGGCCGCGGGGGGGCAGTTTTGACTACAATGAGCAGTTCTTC. Amino acids: CASSGGPRGGSFDYNEQFF. The chain couples TRBV6-4 to TRBJ2-1; TRBD2 agrees at 9 bases. The CDR3 has 19 amino acids. V shed 6 bases and J 3 bases; nucleotides not matched to a gene: 18. Per the germline V gene, CDR1 is MRHNA and CDR2 is SNTAGT.